One sample yielded the 10 T cell receptor beta chains listed below, sequenced in a study of cytomegalovirus exposure and HLA in healthy donors. The PCR was carried out with 60 Vbeta primers and 13 Jbeta primers. Measured with immunoSEQ multiplex PCR; TCRdb has only the in-frame clones, and not every one. This listing includes about 210,000 clones. The sequencing sample was made of PBMCs. These receptors all stem from a woman in her thirties in good health and CMV-seropositive.

The chain carries TRBV29-1 and TRBJ2-7, with 8 positions matching TRBD2. This CDR3 is 15 amino acids long. The germline gives CDR1 SQVTM, CDR2 ANQGSEA. Trimming took 0 bases from V and 6 from J; bases not matched to a gene: 10. CDR3 sequence reads: CSVEEAGAGISEQYF. CDR3 nucleotides: TGCAGCGTTGAAGAAGCGGGGGCGGGGATCTCCGAGCAGTACTTC.

V and J are TRBV11-2 and TRBJ2-3; TRBD1 is a possible D gene (9 bases). V was shortened by 8 bases and J by 0 bases, with 21 bases between the two germline ends. Germline V CDR1 and CDR2: SGHAT, FQNNGV. This CDR3 has 17 residues. The chain's CDR3 is CASGTRGGTGSTDTQYF. The DNA of the CDR3 is TGTGCCAGCGGAACTCGGGGGGGGACAGGGAGCACAGATACGCAGTATTTT.

The CDR3 protein is CASSLDSPRSEAFF. CDR3 coding DNA: TGCGCCAGCAGCTTGGATTCCCCTAGGTCTGAAGCTTTCTTT. The rearrangement links TRBV5-1 to TRBJ1-1; no definite D call. Deletions cut 0 bases from V and 6 bases from J, with 12 bases between. Germline assignment: CDR1 SGHRS and CDR2 YFSETQ. CDR3 size: 14 residues.

The chain links TRBV7-9 to TRBJ2-5; 12 bases match TRBD1. The CDR3 is made up of 17 amino acids. CDR1 SEHNR and CDR2 FQNEAQ come from the germline V gene (reference sequence). Trimming cost V 6 bases and J 4 bases; bases outside gene matches: 12. The CDR3 DNA follows: TGTGCCAGCAGTCTAGAGGGGACAGGGGGCTGCCGAGAGACCCAGTACTTC. The encoded protein is CASSLEGTGGCRETQYF.

CDR3 amino acids: CASSSSAGGEKLFF. The CDR3 region has the DNA TGTGCCAGCAGCTCGAGCGCGGGGGGGGAAAAACTGTTTTTT. The chain couples TRBV7-9 to TRBJ1-4; D may be TRBD1 (5 bases). Trimming cost V 4 bases and J 8 bases, with 14 bases left between them. Germline loops: CDR1 SEHNR, CDR2 FQNEAQ (reference sequence). The CDR3 spans 14 residues.

The chain uses TRBV2 and TRBJ1-5, with 8 bases that match TRBD1. The V gene's germline CDR1 is SNHLY and CDR2 FYNNEI. The V gene end was trimmed by 4 bases and the J gene end by 6 bases; junction bases not matched to a gene: 5. This CDR3 comprises 14 residues. The CDR3 protein is CASSAGQGGQPQHF. The DNA for the CDR3 is TGTGCCAGCAGTGCAGGACAGGGAGGTCAGCCCCAGCATTTT.

The chain carries TRBV28 and TRBJ1-2; TRBD1 might be the D (6 bases). V lost 7 bases, J lost 4 bases, and 13 bases lay in between. The germline V gene has CDR1 MDHEN and CDR2 SYDVKM. This CDR3 has 13 amino acids. CDR3 region: CASMRGGLYGYTF. In DNA, the CDR3 is TGTGCCAGCATGAGGGGGGGGCTCTATGGCTACACCTTC.

The J gene is TRBJ1-2, the V gene TRBV5-1, with a weak D call TRBD1 (6 bases). Germline CDR1 and CDR2: SGHRS and YFSETQ. Trimming took 4 bases from V and 0 from J, leaving 10 bases between them. The CDR3 sequence is 14 residues long. This chain's CDR3 is CASSRDNTNYGYTF. The DNA of the CDR3 is TGCGCCAGCAGCCGGGACAACACTAACTATGGCTACACCTTC.

The chain has TRBV29-1 and TRBJ2-1, with TRBD1 matching 8 bases. CDR3 length equals 12 residues. Germline CDR1 is SQVTM and CDR2 is ANQGSEA. V was pared by 6 bases and J by 6 bases, with 4 bases of the junction left unmatched. In nucleotides, the CDR3 is TGCAGCGTCAGGGGGCCGGGCAATGAGCAGTTCTTC. This codes for CSVRGPGNEQFF.

V and J are TRBV25-1 and TRBJ2-7; D may be TRBD2 (7 bases). CDR1 and CDR2 from the germline V gene are MGHDK and SYGVNS. The CDR3 loop spans 14 amino acids. V gave up 4 bases and J gave up 3 bases, with 13 bases separating them. The CDR3 coding sequence is TGTGCCAGCAGTGTGACCGGGGGGCACTACGAGCAGTACTTC. It specifies CASSVTGGHYEQYF.